The rows below give T cell receptor beta chains drawn from one sample of a study of T cell repertoires in cytomegalovirus infection. MiXCR was run by TCRdb on the reads, yielding one entry per CDR3 protein. The sample lists about 340,000 distinct CDR3 sequences, 25% to 30% occurring once. These TCRs are of unknown antigen specificity. Material: cultured PBMCs, obtained from culture after CMV antigen stimulation. The receptors derive from a human donor in good health (CMV status not recorded). Some clones in this sample may be carry-over from other donors' samples. CDR3s include the opening cysteine and the closing phenylalanine or tryptophan. The order of the fields is clone size, V gene, D gene, J gene, CDR3 protein, CDR3 DNA. D genes are given only for firm matches. Rows may omit the clone size; those that give it use once, few, many or a size class.

>few|TRBV4-1|TRBD1|TRBJ1-1
CASSVIQGQGTEAFF
TGCGCCAGCAGCGTTATCCAAGGACAGGGGACTGAAGCTTTCTTT
>-|TRBV14|-|TRBJ2-2
CASSQALNTGELFF
TGTGCCAGCAGCCAAGCGCTCAACACCGGGGAGCTGTTTTTT
>few|TRBV6-1|-|TRBJ1-2
CASSPNDVDLNGYTF
TGTGCCAGCAGTCCCAACGACGTAGATTTGAACGGCTACACCTTC
>few|TRBV19|-|TRBJ1-2
CASSINGQQNYGYTF
TGTGCCAGTAGTATAAACGGACAGCAAAACTATGGCTACACCTTC
>-|TRBV20-1|TRBD1|TRBJ1-1
CSARTGYGTEAFF
TGCAGTGCCCGGACAGGGTATGGAACTGAAGCTTTCTTT
>-|TRBV20-1|-|TRBJ1-5
CSAIPGTGRNQPQHF
TGCAGTGCGATACCCGGGACGGGTCGCAATCAGCCCCAGCATTTT
>-|TRBV19|TRBD1|TRBJ2-5
CASSSLGQTEETQYF
TGTGCCAGTAGTTCCCTGGGACAGACGGAAGAGACCCAGTACTTC
>many|TRBV6-1|TRBD1|TRBJ2-3
CASSTGTGAADTQYF
TGTGCCAGCAGTACCGGGACAGGGGCCGCAGATACGCAGTATTTT
>many|TRBV7-2|-|TRBJ1-5
CASSLVGQGNQPQHF
TGTGCCAGCAGCTTAGTGGGTCAGGGAAATCAGCCCCAGCATTTT
>-|TRBV19|-|TRBJ1-5
CASSTLGGLPLNSNQPQHF
TGTGCCAGTAGTACGTTAGGGGGTCTCCCGCTGAATAGCAATCAGCCCCAGCATTTT
>-|TRBV6-1|TRBD2|TRBJ2-3
CASSERGTSGRTDTQYF
TGTGCCAGCAGTGAAAGGGGGACTAGCGGGAGGACAGATACGCAGTATTTT
>-|TRBV28|-|TRBJ1-5
CASSFPRGQPQHF
TGTGCCAGCAGTTTCCCCCGAGGGCAGCCCCAGCATTTT
>few|TRBV29-1|-|TRBJ1-1
CSAVNREGTEAFF
TGCAGCGCTGTTAACAGGGAGGGCACTGAAGCTTTCTTT
>-|TRBV7-2|TRBD2|TRBJ2-1
CASSLPKRGASYNEQFF
TGTGCCAGCAGCTTACCCAAGCGGGGGGCCTCCTACAATGAGCAGTTCTTC
>-|TRBV27|-|TRBJ1-2
CASTGGGGYTF
TGTGCCAGCACGGGCGGGGGTGGCTACACCTTC
>-|TRBV6-1|TRBD2|TRBJ2-1
CASKLGTHGGDEQFF
TGTGCCAGCAAGTTAGGTACCCACGGGGGGGATGAGCAGTTCTTC
>many|TRBV6-1|TRBD1|TRBJ2-2
CASSFRTGRTGELFF
TGTGCCAGCAGTTTCCGGACAGGGAGGACCGGGGAGCTGTTTTTT
>-|TRBV28|TRBD2|TRBJ2-1
CASSGLASVRGYNEQFF
TGTGCCAGCAGTGGACTAGCGTCCGTAAGGGGGTACAATGAGCAGTTCTTC
>-|TRBV5-4|-|TRBJ2-1
CASSLNHDEQFF
TGTGCCAGCAGCTTGAATCATGATGAGCAGTTCTTC